This T cell receptor beta chain came from a study of molecular identifiers for immune sequencing clone quantification. Regarding the study as a whole: Reportedly, one cell's Jurkat TCR RNA was detected within 1,100,000 naive CD8 cells.

Concerning this clonotype: As yet, its antigen is unknown. Germline and junction disagree at one end, which may indicate a read error.

MiXCR, run by TCRdb on the PCR reads, gives a single entry per CDR3 protein. The table includes some 680,000 distinct CDR3 sequences, approximately 24% detected once. This CDR3 has 17 amino acids. Germline CDR1 is SGHTA and CDR2 is FQGNSA. V usage is TRBV7-2 and J usage is TRBJ2-1; D is perhaps TRBD2 (6 bases). The sequenced sample consisted of naive CD8+ T cells from blood, with Jurkat cell RNA spiked in. The subset was: FACS-sorted CD8+CD4-CCR7+CD45RA+ naive T cells. The sequence was collected from a human donor in good health. Some libraries in this study had Jurkat cell RNA spiked in. CDR3 sequence: CASRLVRGTSSNNEQFF. The CDR3 nucleotides read TGTGCCAGCCGCTTAGTCCGCGGGACCAGCTCCAACAATGAGCAGTTCTTC.